The 2 T cell receptor beta chains in this list originate from one sample, sequenced in a study of tissue T cells after allogeneic stem cell transplantation. The method was immunoSEQ multiplex PCR; TCRdb's version includes in-frame clones alone and lacks a portion of them. The sample includes 7,500 or so clones, roughly 47% of them seen just once. Time point: mouse harvest day 7 after allogeneic transplant. Mouse grafts combined 10^7 T-cell-depleted bone marrow cells with 10^6 splenic CD5+ T cells. Input material: lymph node tissue. The receptors stem from a female BALB/c mouse given C57BL/6 T cells with graft-versus-host disease after an allogeneic hematopoietic cell transplant.

A remark on this clone: Gene names are the mouse ones. The CDR3: CASSLGAQNTLYF. The DNA read from the CDR3 is TGTGCCAGCAGTCTGGGGGCTCAAAACACCTTGTAC. The chain is built from TRBV26 and TRBJ2-4; D might be TRBD1 or TRBD2, each matching 5 bases. Read coverage stops 1 residue before the CDR3 terminus; the germline J gene supplies the remainder. Germline V lookup: CDR1 KGHPV, CDR2 FQNQEV (reference sequence). Trimming removed 2 bases from V and 2 bases from J, with 5 bases in between. The CDR3 runs to 13 residues.

Note on this clone: Gene names are mouse gene names. The read terminates 1 residue ahead of where the CDR3 ends, so the germline J gene completes it. The chain combines TRBV3 with TRBJ1-1, with TRBD1 as a possible D gene (6 bases). Germline lookup yields CDR1 SNHLY and CDR2 FYNGKV (reference sequence). Trimming took off 5 bases at V and 0 bases at J, with 7 bases between the two ends. CDR3 size: 13 residues. CDR3 sequence reads: CASSRQANTEVFF. The covered CDR3 bases are TGTGCCAGCAGCCGACAGGCAAACACAGAAGTCTTC.